Reported below is one TCR beta chain. Its antigen is unknown. This specimen comes from a study of CXCR3-negative and CXCR3-positive naive CD8 T cells. Findings and caveats of the study: Sequencing showed both naive subsets with comparably high diversity, and memory CD8+ cells much lower.

The CDR3 is 17 amino acids. From germline, CDR1 is LNHDA and CDR2 SQIVND (reference sequence). The method, 5' RACE with UMI labels, was used to prepare the TRB cDNA libraries. For each CDR3 protein, TCRdb gives one entry from its re-call of the 5' RACE reads, without DNA. The repertoire table contains approximately 6,300 distinct CDR3 sequences. Among CD8+ T cells, naive ones were CD45RO-CCR7+CD27+CD95-. The sequence derives from a human donor in good health. Some clones in this sample may be carry-over from other donors' samples. The rearrangement uses TRBV19 and TRBJ2-1; TCRdb selects TRBD1, and the lack of DNA leaves this call unchecked. Specimen: naive CXCR3- CD8+ T cells from blood. Described subset: CD45RO-CCR7+CD27+CD95- naive CD8+ T cells lacking CXCR3 (TNR3-). CDR3 protein: CASSIDHRDRAYNEQFF. The full variable domain, with the rest looked up from reference TRBV19 and TRBJ2-1, is DGGITQSPKYLFRKEGQNVTLSCEQNLNHDAMYWYRQDPGQGLRLIYYSQIVNDFQKGDIAEGYSVSREKKESFPLTVTSAQKNPTAFYLCASSIDHRDRAYNEQFFGPGTRLTVL.